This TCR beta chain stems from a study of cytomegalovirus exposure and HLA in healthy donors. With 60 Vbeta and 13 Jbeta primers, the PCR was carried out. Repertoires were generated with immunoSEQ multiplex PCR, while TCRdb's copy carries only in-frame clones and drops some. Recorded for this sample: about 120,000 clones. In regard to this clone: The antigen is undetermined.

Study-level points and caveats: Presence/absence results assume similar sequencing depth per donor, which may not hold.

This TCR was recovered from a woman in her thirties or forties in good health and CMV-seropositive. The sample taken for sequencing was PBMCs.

DNA of the CDR3: TGTGCCAGTGCTCTTCAACGGGGTCAGCCCCAGCATTTT. Its protein is CASALQRGQPQHF. This chain links TRBV19 with TRBJ1-5; D remains unclear. The CDR3 totals 13 residues. Germline-derived CDR1 and CDR2 are LNHDA and SQIVND (reference sequence). Trimming removed 8 bases at V and 6 bases at J, with 14 bases between.